A single sample gave rise to the 5 T cell receptor beta chains below, sequenced in a study of metastatic and nonmetastatic thyroid tumors. MiXCR re-clonotyped the PCR reads for TCRdb. The data show roughly 14,000 clones, 23% seen once. Thyroid surgery was preceded by no treatment in any patient. The sample taken for sequencing was blood. These receptors all come from a female donor with papillary thyroid cancer or a benign thyroid nodule (not recorded which). Some clones in this sample may be carry-over from other donors' samples.

In this sample, this clone turned up many times. The V and J genes are TRBV6-4 and TRBJ1-4; D is possibly TRBD1 (5 bases). Trimming removed 1 base from V and 3 bases from J, with 12 bases in between. This CDR3 has 16 residues. CDR1 is MRHNA, CDR2 SNTAGT, per germline. CDR3 DNA: TGTGCCAGCAGTGACTGTGGGGGTAAGCCTAATGAAAAACTGTTTTTT. Its protein is CASSDCGGKPNEKLFF.

This clone has a handful of counts. This chain connects TRBV24-1 to TRBJ2-1; TRBD1 matches at 7 bases. After removal of 4 bases from V and 0 bases from J, the junction contained 5 bases not matched to a gene. Germline V gene lookup returns CDR1 KGHDR and CDR2 SFDVKD. The CDR3 runs 16 residues. CDR3 loop: CATSDQQGISYNEQFF. CDR3 bases: TGTGCCACCAGTGACCAACAGGGGATCTCCTACAATGAGCAGTTCTTC.

This clone was observed many times. This rearrangement joins TRBV30 to TRBJ1-4, with D hard to call. This CDR3 spans 14 amino acids. Germline V gives CDR1 GTSNPN, CDR2 SVGIG (reference sequence). V dropped 0 bases and J dropped 5 bases, with 10 bases sitting between them. The CDR3 DNA sequence: TGTGCCTGGAGTGTTTATGGTTCCAATGAAAAACTGTTTTTT. Protein sequence: CAWSVYGSNEKLFF.

This clone was counted many times. The rearrangement uses TRBV5-4 and TRBJ2-2; D perhaps matches TRBD2 (5 bases). Trimming took off 0 bases at V and 3 bases at J, with 15 bases between the two ends. CDR3 length: 17 residues. Germline CDR1 and CDR2: SGHNT and YYREEE (reference sequence). As DNA, the CDR3 is TGTGCCAGCAGCTTGGTGGTGGGCCCGCGGGACACCGGGGAGCTGTTTTTT. Amino acid sequence: CASSLVVGPRDTGELFF.

This clone is labeled as medium-sized (0.01 to 0.1%). This chain links TRBV19 with TRBJ2-2, with 7 bases identical to TRBD1. J gave up 6 bases and V 5 bases, and 6 bases lay outside the gene matches. The CDR3 totals 14 residues. The V gene's germline CDR1 is LNHDA and CDR2 SQIVND (reference sequence). This CDR3 is CASSVRQGAGELFF. The CDR3 nucleotides are TGTGCCAGTAGTGTCCGACAGGGCGCCGGGGAGCTGTTTTTT.